This TCR beta chain was sequenced for a study of blood T cell repertoires in COVID-19. Per the original methods: Amplification of reference gene primers provided the estimated nucleated cell counts. Profiling relied on immunoSEQ multiplex PCR, and the TCRdb table lists in-frame clones only, not all of them. D and trimming come from the DNA, and the V and J calls and clone size come from that table. The profile shows 150,000 or so clones, over 75% of them singletons. V shed 0 bases and J 12 bases; nucleotides not matched to a gene: 10. Germline-derived CDR1 and CDR2 are MNHEY and SVGAGI. The CDR3 consists of 15 residues. This clone has only one observation.

This chain links TRBV6-5 with TRBJ2-1, with 8 bases fitting TRBD2. This clonotype was sampled from a woman between 45 and 65 years old who had recovered from COVID-19. Sequencing was done on a sample of PBMCs or T cells enriched from blood (not recorded which). The CDR3 coding sequence is TGTGCCAGCAGTTACTCGACGTCTAGCGGGCTGGCGCAGTTCTTC. Translation gives CASSYSTSSGLAQFF.